This T cell receptor beta chain was sequenced in a study of cytomegalovirus exposure and HLA in healthy donors. CDR1 is SGDLS, CDR2 YYNGEE, per germline. Trimming cost V 0 bases and J 4 bases, with 14 bases left between them. This CDR3 is built from 15 residues. The PCR had 60 Vbeta and 13 Jbeta primers. Clones were sequenced by immunoSEQ multiplex PCR, and TCRdb holds only the in-frame ones, with some missing. The sample has 150,000 to 200,000 clones, roughly 82% seen once; the top ten hold approximately 1.5%. The sample taken for sequencing was PBMCs. V is TRBV9 and J is TRBJ2-7; weak D call: TRBD2 (6 bases). The TCR sequence derives from a girl aged 5-17 years in good health and CMV-seropositive. CDR3 sequence: CASSVDGSSFYEQYF. Written as DNA, the CDR3 is TGTGCCAGCAGCGTAGACGGGAGTTCTTTTTACGAGCAGTACTTC.